Below, 22 T cell receptor beta chains from the same sample are listed, as sequenced in a study of regulatory T cells in long-lasting Graves disease. Documented time point: newly diagnosed GD, antithyroid drugs for less than 3 months. Isolated PBMC RNA provided the starting material for the TCR library. Researchers made TCR beta libraries by using iRepertoire HTBI primers and running Arm-PCR on CDR3 regions. Using its own MiXCR run on the multiplex PCR reads, TCRdb lists one record per CDR3 protein. Of a few hundred thousand distinct CDR3 sequences in the sample, about a sixth were seen once. These data were also reused for a study on T cells in Graves' hyperthyroidism and ophthalmopathy.

The sample consisted of peripheral blood mononuclear cells (PBMCs), taken at new diagnosis, from a patient treated with antithyroid drugs. The receptors come from a woman younger than 35 with Graves disease.

This clonotype was counted only a few times. V usage is TRBV7-3 and J usage is TRBJ2-3; 10 nucleotides match TRBD2. This CDR3 comprises 15 residues. Germline-derived CDR1 and CDR2 are SGHTA and FQGTGA. With 6 bases clipped from V and 5 bases from J, the junction kept 8 bases outside the gene matches. CDR3: CASSYRTSGRDTQYF. CDR3 sequence (DNA): TGTGCCAGCAGTTATCGGACTAGCGGTAGAGATACGCAGTATTTT.

This clonotype was counted ten times or more. V usage is TRBV18 and J usage is TRBJ2-7; 7 nucleotides line up with TRBD2. V dropped 2 bases and J dropped 4; count of bases not matched to a gene: 8. The length of the CDR3 is 15 residues. Per germline, CDR1 KGHSH and CDR2 LQKENI. CDR3 region: CASSPIGGVQYEQYF. The CDR3 DNA sequence: TGTGCCAGCTCACCAATTGGGGGGGTTCAATACGAGCAGTACTTC.

This clonotype was counted a few times. The genes are TRBV5-1 and TRBJ2-6; D not certain. Germline V gene lookup returns CDR1 SGHRS and CDR2 YFSETQ. The CDR3 contains 13 residues. The V gene lost 7 bases and the J gene lost 0 bases, with 5 bases spanning the gap. CDR3 in amino acids: CASGDSGANVLTF. The CDR3 DNA is TGCGCCAGCGGGGACTCTGGGGCCAACGTCCTGACTTTC.

This clonotype came up a few times. A read error is possible here, since a much larger clone lies one base away. The chain recombines TRBV28 with TRBJ2-1, with a tentative D call TRBD1 (5 bases). CDR1 is MDHEN, CDR2 SYDVKM, per germline. The CDR3 loop spans 15 amino acids. CDR3 nucleotides: TGTGCCAGCAGTGCCCTAGACAGTAACTACAGTGAGCAGTTCTTC. As protein: CASSALDSNYSEQFF.

This clonotype was seen only a few times. The chain is built from TRBV20-1 and TRBJ2-7, with a weak D call TRBD2 (6 bases). This CDR3 has 12 residues. V was clipped by 6 bases and J by 2 bases, with 11 bases between them. Germline V gene lookup returns CDR1 DFQATT and CDR2 SNEGSKA (reference sequence). Written as DNA, the CDR3 is TGCAGTGCCGCGGGACCTACCTACGAGCAGTACTTC. As protein: CSAAGPTYEQYF.

This clonotype was counted many times. The chain has TRBV29-1 and TRBJ2-7; D unclear. CDR3 length: 14 residues. Trimming cost V 5 bases and J 1 base, with 15 bases left between them. Germline assignment: CDR1 SQVTM and CDR2 ANQGSEA. CDR3 nucleotide sequence: TGCAGCGTTTTTGACCCCCTGGCTTCCTACGAGCAGTACTTC. Translating it yields CSVFDPLASYEQYF.

This clonotype was counted only a few times. The rearrangement links TRBV14 to TRBJ1-1; D uncertain. The CDR3 covers 13 residues. V gave up 6 bases and J gave up 0 bases, with 8 bases separating them. The germline CDR1 and CDR2 sequences are SGHDN and FVKESK. DNA for the CDR3: TGTGCCAGCAGATTAATATTGAACACTGAAGCTTTCTTT. Its translation is CASRLILNTEAFF.

This clonotype occurred many times. This sequence joins TRBV25-1 and TRBJ1-1; D might be TRBD1 (6 bases). Trimming cost V 5 bases and J 3 bases, with 16 bases left between them. Germline CDR1 reads MGHDK; CDR2 reads SYGVNS. This CDR3 is built from 15 residues. CDR3 in amino acids: CASSNQGHLDTEAFF. CDR3 DNA: TGTGCCAGCAGTAACCAGGGACATCTGGACACTGAAGCTTTCTTT.

This clonotype came up many times. The chain couples TRBV30 to TRBJ2-5, with D possibly being TRBD2 (6 bases). V was shortened by 0 bases and J by 3 bases, with 11 bases between the two germline ends. The CDR3 contains 14 residues. Germline V gene lookup returns CDR1 GTSNPN and CDR2 SVGIG (reference sequence). The CDR3 nucleotides read TGTGCCTGGAGTGTTGGGGACTTAGAAGAGACCCAGTACTTC. It yields the protein CAWSVGDLEETQYF.

This clonotype has a count of ten or more. As DNA, the CDR3 is TGTGCCAGCAGTCCCTCAGGGACTAGCGGGAGTCGGTTCTACTTC. This sequence encodes CASSPSGTSGSRFYF. The chain has TRBV12-3 or TRBV12-4 and TRBJ2-5, with TRBD2 identical over 14 bases. J gave up 14 bases and V 5 bases, and 13 bases lay outside the gene matches. The CDR3 has 15 amino acids.

The genes are TRBV19 and TRBJ1-1; 8 bases are shared with TRBD1. The CDR3 has 14 residues. Germline CDR1 and CDR2: LNHDA and SQIVND (reference sequence). The V segment lost 3 bases and the J segment 4 bases; nucleotides outside the gene matches: 4. The CDR3 sequence: CASSIGQGTTEAFF. The CDR3 nucleotides read TGTGCCAGTAGTATTGGACAGGGTACCACTGAAGCTTTCTTT.

This clonotype appeared many times. The chain couples TRBV7-2 to TRBJ2-3; D is undetermined. The V and J ends lost 4 bases and 4 bases respectively, with 15 bases between them. The CDR3 contains 15 residues. CDR1 and CDR2 from the germline V gene are SGHTA and FQGNSA. CDR3 bases: TGTGCCAGCAGCTCCCTGGCGGCAGAGTCAGATACGCAGTATTTT. Translated: CASSSLAAESDTQYF.

Many counts were recorded for this clonotype. The rearrangement uses TRBV12-3 or TRBV12-4 and TRBJ2-7; the D gene is possibly TRBD1 (7 bases). CDR3 length equals 14 residues. Trimming shortened V by 7 bases and J by 3 bases, and 16 bases separated the two germline ends. The DNA of the CDR3 is TGTGCCAGCAACCAGGGGGGCATCCGCTACGAGCAGTACTTC. As protein: CASNQGGIRYEQYF.

Concerning this clonotype itself: This could be a read error, since a much larger clone is one nucleotide away. The rearrangement links TRBV11-1 to TRBJ2-7; D remains unclear. The CDR3 length is 13 residues. The V gene's germline CDR1 is SGHAT and CDR2 FQDESV (reference sequence). V lost 1 base and J lost 7, with 11 bases in between. The CDR3 DNA is TGTGCCAGCAGCTTAGGGGCGAAGAGTGAGCAGTACTTC. Translation gives CASSLGAKSEQYF.

This clonotype was seen at least ten times. The chain uses TRBV29-1 and TRBJ2-1; 9 nucleotides match TRBD1. V dropped 7 bases and J dropped 8; count of bases not matched to a gene: 12. From germline, CDR1 is SQVTM and CDR2 ANQGSEA. This CDR3 is built from 14 residues. In DNA, the CDR3 is TGCAGCGCCGGTCCGGGACAGGGAAGGGATGAGCAGTTCTTC. Protein product: CSAGPGQGRDEQFF.

The table lists this clonotype with many counts. The chain is built from TRBV6-5 and TRBJ2-7, with D possibly called TRBD1 or TRBD2 (5 bases each). This CDR3 region has 14 residues. Trimming stripped 2 bases from V and 4 bases from J, with 12 bases between. Germline CDR1 and CDR2: MNHEY and SVGAGI. CDR3 amino acids: CASSYTGDLYEQYF. As DNA, the CDR3 is TGTGCCAGCAGTTACACTGGGGACCTTTACGAGCAGTACTTC.

Many counts were recorded for this clonotype. The chain links TRBV27 to TRBJ2-1; TRBD1 is a possible D gene (6 bases). Trimming pared 2 bases from V and 4 bases from J, leaving 9 bases between. Germline CDR1 is MNHEY and CDR2 is SMNVEV (reference sequence). CDR3 length: 14 amino acids. CDR3 region: CASSLKDRYNEQFF. DNA for the CDR3: TGTGCCAGCAGTTTAAAGGACAGATACAATGAGCAGTTCTTC.

This clonotype was counted ten times or more. The chain employs TRBV3-1 and TRBJ1-1; D remains ambiguous. Between the trimmed V and J ends, which lost 5 bases and 1 base, there was a span of 11 bases. CDR3 length: 14 amino acids. CDR1 LGHDT and CDR2 YNNKEL come from the germline V gene (reference sequence). As DNA, the CDR3 is TGTGCCAGCAGCGAAAGAAGGGAGAACACTGAAGCTTTCTTT. Its translation is CASSERRENTEAFF.

This chain joins TRBV6-1 and TRBJ2-1, with 7 positions matching TRBD1. Germline assignment: CDR1 MNHNS and CDR2 SASEGT. The CDR3 length is 14 residues. V trimming: 5 bases; J trimming: 6 bases; junction bases outside the gene matches: 7. CDR3 protein: CASSHTGEINEQFF. The CDR3 DNA sequence: TGTGCCAGCAGTCATACAGGGGAAATCAATGAGCAGTTCTTC.

This clonotype was picked up many times. The J gene is TRBJ1-1, the V gene TRBV6-1; 11 bases agree with TRBD1. The germline gives CDR1 MNHNS, CDR2 SASEGT. This CDR3 has 16 residues. Unmatched junction bases numbered 9, after V lost 3 bases and J lost 6 bases. Here the CDR3 reads CASSDWDRGRLSEAFF. The CDR3 region has the DNA TGTGCCAGCAGTGATTGGGACAGGGGGAGGTTGTCTGAAGCTTTCTTT.

About this clonotype itself: Given a much more abundant clone one base away, this may be a read error. The chain couples TRBV7-9 to TRBJ2-3; 7 positions agree with TRBD1. The J call may be wrong; the DNA end is better matched by TRBJ2-1. The CDR3 consists of 13 residues. Germline loops: CDR1 SEHNR, CDR2 FQNEAQ (reference sequence). The CDR3 region has the DNA TGTGCCAGCAGCTCGGGACAGACGTACGAGCAGTTCTTC. This translates into CASSSGQTYEQFF.

This clonotype has more than one count but fewer than ten. V and J are TRBV5-5 and TRBJ2-3; the match to TRBD2 covers 14 bases. The CDR3 is made up of 18 amino acids. The V gene's germline CDR1 is SGHKS and CDR2 YYEKEE (reference sequence). V was clipped by 4 bases and J by 6 bases; unmatched bases: 13. The CDR3 spells CASSPQTTSGRAADTQYF. The CDR3 region has the DNA TGTGCCAGCAGCCCCCAGACGACTAGCGGGAGGGCCGCCGATACGCAGTATTTT.